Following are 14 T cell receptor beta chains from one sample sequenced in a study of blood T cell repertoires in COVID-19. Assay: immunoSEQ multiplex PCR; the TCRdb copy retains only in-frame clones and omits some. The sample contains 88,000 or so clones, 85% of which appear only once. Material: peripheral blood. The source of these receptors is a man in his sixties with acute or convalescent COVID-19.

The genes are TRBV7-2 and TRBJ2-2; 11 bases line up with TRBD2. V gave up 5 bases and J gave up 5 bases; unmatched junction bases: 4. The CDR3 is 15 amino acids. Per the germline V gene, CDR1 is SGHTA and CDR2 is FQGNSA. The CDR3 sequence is CASSASSGGTGELFF. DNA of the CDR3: TGTGCCAGCAGCGCCTCTAGCGGGGGGACCGGGGAGCTGTTTTTT.

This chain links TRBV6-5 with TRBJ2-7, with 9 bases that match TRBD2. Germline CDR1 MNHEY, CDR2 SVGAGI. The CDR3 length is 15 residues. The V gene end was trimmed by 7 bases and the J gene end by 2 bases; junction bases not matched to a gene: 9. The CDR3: CASTFKRGDTYEQYF. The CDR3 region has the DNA TGTGCCAGCACCTTCAAGCGGGGGGACACCTACGAGCAGTACTTC.

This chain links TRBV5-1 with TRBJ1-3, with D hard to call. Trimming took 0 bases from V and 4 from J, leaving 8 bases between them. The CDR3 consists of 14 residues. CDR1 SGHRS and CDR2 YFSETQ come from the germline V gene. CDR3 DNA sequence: TGCGCCAGCAGCTTGGCGGGGTACGGAAACACCATATATTTT. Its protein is CASSLAGYGNTIYF.

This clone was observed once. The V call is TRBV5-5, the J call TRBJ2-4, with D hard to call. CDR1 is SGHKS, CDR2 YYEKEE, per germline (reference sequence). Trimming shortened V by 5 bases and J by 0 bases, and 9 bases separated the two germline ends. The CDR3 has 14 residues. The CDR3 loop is CASSTPRAKNIQYF. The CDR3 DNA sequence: TGTGCCAGCAGTACCCCCAGAGCCAAAAACATTCAGTACTTC.

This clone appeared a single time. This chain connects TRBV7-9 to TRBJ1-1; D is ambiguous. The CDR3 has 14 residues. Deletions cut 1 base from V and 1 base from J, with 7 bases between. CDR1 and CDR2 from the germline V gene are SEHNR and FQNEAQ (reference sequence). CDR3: CASSLGAQNTEAFF. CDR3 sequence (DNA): TGTGCCAGCAGCTTAGGGGCCCAGAACACTGAAGCTTTCTTT.

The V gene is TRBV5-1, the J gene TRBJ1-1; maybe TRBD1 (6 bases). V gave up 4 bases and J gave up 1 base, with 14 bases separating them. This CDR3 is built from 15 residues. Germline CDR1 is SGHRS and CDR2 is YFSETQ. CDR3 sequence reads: CASSPNRVQNTEAFF. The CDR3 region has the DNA TGCGCCAGCAGCCCCAACAGGGTTCAGAACACTGAAGCTTTCTTT.

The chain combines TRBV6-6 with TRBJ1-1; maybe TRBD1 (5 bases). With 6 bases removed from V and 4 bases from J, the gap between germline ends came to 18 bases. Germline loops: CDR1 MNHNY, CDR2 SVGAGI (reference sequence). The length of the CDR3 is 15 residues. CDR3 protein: CASRDSGGESTEAFF. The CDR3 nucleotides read TGTGCCAGCAGGGACTCCGGGGGTGAGAGCACTGAAGCTTTCTTT.

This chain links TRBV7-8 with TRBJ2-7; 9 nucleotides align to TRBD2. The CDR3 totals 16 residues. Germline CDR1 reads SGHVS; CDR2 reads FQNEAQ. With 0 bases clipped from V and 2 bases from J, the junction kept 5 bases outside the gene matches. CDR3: CASSLAGGGATYEQYF. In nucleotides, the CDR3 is TGTGCCAGCAGCTTAGCGGGCGGGGGGGCCACCTACGAGCAGTACTTC.

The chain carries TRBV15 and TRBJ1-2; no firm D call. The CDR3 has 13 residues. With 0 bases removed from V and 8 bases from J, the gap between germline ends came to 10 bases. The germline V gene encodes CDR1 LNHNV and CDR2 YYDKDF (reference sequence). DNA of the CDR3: TGTGCCACCAGCAGAGATGAGGGCCTGGGCTACACCTTC. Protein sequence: CATSRDEGLGYTF. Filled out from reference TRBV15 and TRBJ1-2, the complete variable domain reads DAMVIQNPRYQVTQFGKPVTLSCSQTLNHNVMYWYQQKSSQAPKLLFHYYDKDFNNEADTPDNFQSRRPNTSFCFLDIRSPGLGDTAMYLCATSRDEGLGYTFGSGTRLTVV.

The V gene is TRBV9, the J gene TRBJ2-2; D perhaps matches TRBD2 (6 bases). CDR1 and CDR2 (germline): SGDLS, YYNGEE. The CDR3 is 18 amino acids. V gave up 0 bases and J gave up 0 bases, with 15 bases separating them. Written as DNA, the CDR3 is TGTGCCAGCAGCGTAGCCCCGTCATGGGGGGCGAACACCGGGGAGCTGTTTTTT. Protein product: CASSVAPSWGANTGELFF.

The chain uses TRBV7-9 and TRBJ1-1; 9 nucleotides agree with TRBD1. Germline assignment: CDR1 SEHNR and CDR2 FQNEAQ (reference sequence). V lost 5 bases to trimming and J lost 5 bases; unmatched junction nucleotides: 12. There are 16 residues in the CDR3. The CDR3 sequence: CASSPTGGAYETEAFF. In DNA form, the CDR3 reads TGTGCCAGCAGCCCTACAGGGGGCGCGTACGAGACTGAAGCTTTCTTT.

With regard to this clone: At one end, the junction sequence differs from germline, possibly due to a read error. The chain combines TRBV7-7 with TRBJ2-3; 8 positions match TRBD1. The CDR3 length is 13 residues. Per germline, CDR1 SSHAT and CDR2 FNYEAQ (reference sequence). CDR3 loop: CASSVDRGDTQYF. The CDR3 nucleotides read TGTGCTAGCAGCGTCGACAGGGGAGATACGCAGTATTTT.

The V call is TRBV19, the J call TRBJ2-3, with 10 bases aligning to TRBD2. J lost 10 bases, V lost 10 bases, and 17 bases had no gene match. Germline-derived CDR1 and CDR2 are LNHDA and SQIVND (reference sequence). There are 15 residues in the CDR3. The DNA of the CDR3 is TGTGCCAAAAACTGGGAGCTAGCGGGAGATGCGTCGCAGTATTTT. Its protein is CAKNWELAGDASQYF.

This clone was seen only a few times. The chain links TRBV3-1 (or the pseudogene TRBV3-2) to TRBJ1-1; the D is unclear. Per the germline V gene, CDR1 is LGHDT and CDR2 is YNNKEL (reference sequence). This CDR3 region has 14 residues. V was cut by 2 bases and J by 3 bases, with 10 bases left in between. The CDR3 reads CASSQLYADTEAFF. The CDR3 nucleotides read TGTGCCAGCAGCCAACTCTACGCGGACACTGAAGCTTTCTTT.